This TCR beta chain comes out of a study of cytomegalovirus exposure and HLA in healthy donors. The CDR3 length is 15 residues. Germline CDR1 is SGHAT and CDR2 is FQNNGV. The V gene end was trimmed by 4 bases and the J gene end by 2 bases; junction bases not matched to a gene: 6. Primers included in the PCR were 60 Vbeta and 13 Jbeta primers. The assay was immunoSEQ multiplex PCR, and TCRdb's table has in-frame clones only and misses some. The sample lists fewer than 150,000 clones, 80% occurring once. The clonotype originates from a man aged 40-50 years in good health and CMV-seronegative. Sequencing used PBMCs. The V gene is TRBV11-2, the J gene TRBJ1-2, with 8 nucleotides matching TRBD1. CDR3 in amino acids: CASSSYRGKNYGYTF. CDR3 DNA sequence: TGTGCCAGCAGCTCATACAGGGGGAAGAACTATGGCTACACCTTC.